A single sample is the source of the 9 T cell receptor beta chains below, sequenced in a study of cytotoxic CD8 clonotypes in ibrutinib-treated CLL. Clones were read by immunoSEQ multiplex PCR, and TCRdb kept only the in-frame ones, dropping some. The table has more than 9,500 clones, roughly four fifths seen once. Source: PBMCs, taken at disease progression, from a patient treated with ibrutinib. The receptors were sampled from a human donor with chronic lymphocytic leukemia.

This clone was observed a few times. This chain uses TRBV11-3 with TRBJ2-3; D tentatively reads TRBD1 or TRBD2 (5 bases each). From germline, CDR1 is SGHNT and CDR2 YENEEA. The CDR3 is 14 residues long. Trimming took 3 bases from V and 2 from J, leaving 9 bases between them. The CDR3 is CASSLGVDTDTQYF. CDR3 sequence (DNA): TGTGCCAGCAGCTTGGGGGTGGACACAGATACGCAGTATTTT.

By share, this clone counts as medium-sized (0.01 to 0.1%). This sequence joins TRBV11-2 and TRBJ2-1, with 9 bases matching TRBD2. The CDR3 loop spans 14 amino acids. Germline assignment: CDR1 SGHAT and CDR2 FQNNGV. Trimming took 1 base from V and 8 from J; bases not matched to a gene: 3. As DNA, the CDR3 is TGTGCCAGCAGCTTAGGCGGGAGGGATGATGAGCAGTTCTTC. Encoded protein: CASSLGGRDDEQFF.

For the CDR3, the DNA is TGTGCCAGCAGCTCAGGGACTAGCGGGAGGATCTACGAGCAGTACTTC. Translated: CASSSGTSGRIYEQYF. The genes are TRBV11-2 and TRBJ2-7; 15 positions match TRBD2. V dropped 4 bases and J dropped 3; count of bases not matched to a gene: 4. The germline V gene encodes CDR1 SGHAT and CDR2 FQNNGV. The CDR3 has 16 amino acids.

This sequence joins TRBV28 and TRBJ1-1; possibly TRBD1 for D (5 bases). V lost 11 bases, J lost 4 bases, and 20 bases lay in between. The germline V gene has CDR1 MDHEN and CDR2 SYDVKM. CDR3 length: 14 residues. CDR3 sequence (DNA): TGTGCCGTACACCCCCCGCAGGGTAGCACTGAAGCTTTCTTT. Amino acid sequence: CAVHPPQGSTEAFF.

This sequence joins TRBV19 and TRBJ1-1; D perhaps matches TRBD1 (5 bases). The CDR3 is 12 amino acids. V lost 1 base, J lost 10 bases, and 10 bases lay in between. Germline V gene data show CDR1 as LNHDA and CDR2 as SQIVND (reference sequence). CDR3 sequence reads: CASSIVGGGAFF. CDR3 DNA: TGTGCCAGTAGTATAGTGGGCGGGGGAGCTTTCTTT. Drawing the rest from reference TRBV19 and TRBJ1-1, the complete variable domain is DGGITQSPKYLFRKEGQNVTLSCEQNLNHDAMYWYRQDPGQGLRLIYYSQIVNDFQKGDIAEGYSVSREKKESFPLTVTSAQKNPTAFYLCASSIVGGGAFFGQGTRLTVV.

Of note for this clone: The junction shows a germline mismatch at one end, possibly a read error. J is TRBJ2-7 and V is TRBV28, with D possibly matching TRBD1 (6 bases). Germline CDR1 and CDR2: MDHEN and SYDVKM. The CDR3 has 12 residues. CDR3 sequence: CASRSRQVGWHF. The CDR3 DNA reads as TGTGCCAGCAGGTCCAGACAGGTTGGGTGGCACTTC.

The J gene is TRBJ2-5, the V gene TRBV27, with TRBD2 matching 8 bases. CDR1 and CDR2 (germline): MNHEY, SMNVEV (reference sequence). This CDR3 contains 19 residues. J gave up 2 bases and V 0 bases, and 14 bases lay outside the gene matches. The CDR3 DNA sequence: TGTGCCAGCAGTTTATCAAGGGGCTGGGTCGGGAGGGCTCAAGAGACCCAGTACTTC. This encodes CASSLSRGWVGRAQETQYF.

The V call is TRBV29-1, the J call TRBJ2-2; no clear D gene. Trimming took off 6 bases at V and 8 bases at J, with 16 bases between the two ends. Germline V gene data show CDR1 as SQVTM and CDR2 as ANQGSEA. The CDR3 covers 13 residues. The CDR3 DNA reads as TGCAGCGTCGCAGCCGGTGGGTCGGGGGAGCTGTTTTTT. Encoded protein: CSVAAGGSGELFF.

The gene calls are TRBV19 and TRBJ2-5; 10 bases line up with TRBD2. Looked up from germline, CDR1 is LNHDA and CDR2 is SQIVND (reference sequence). Unmatched junction bases numbered 5, after V lost 3 bases and J lost 1 base. CDR3 length: 16 amino acids. CDR3 coding DNA: TGTGCCAGTAGTATCTCGGTAGCGGGGGGCCAAGAGACCCAGTACTTC. Its translation is CASSISVAGGQETQYF.